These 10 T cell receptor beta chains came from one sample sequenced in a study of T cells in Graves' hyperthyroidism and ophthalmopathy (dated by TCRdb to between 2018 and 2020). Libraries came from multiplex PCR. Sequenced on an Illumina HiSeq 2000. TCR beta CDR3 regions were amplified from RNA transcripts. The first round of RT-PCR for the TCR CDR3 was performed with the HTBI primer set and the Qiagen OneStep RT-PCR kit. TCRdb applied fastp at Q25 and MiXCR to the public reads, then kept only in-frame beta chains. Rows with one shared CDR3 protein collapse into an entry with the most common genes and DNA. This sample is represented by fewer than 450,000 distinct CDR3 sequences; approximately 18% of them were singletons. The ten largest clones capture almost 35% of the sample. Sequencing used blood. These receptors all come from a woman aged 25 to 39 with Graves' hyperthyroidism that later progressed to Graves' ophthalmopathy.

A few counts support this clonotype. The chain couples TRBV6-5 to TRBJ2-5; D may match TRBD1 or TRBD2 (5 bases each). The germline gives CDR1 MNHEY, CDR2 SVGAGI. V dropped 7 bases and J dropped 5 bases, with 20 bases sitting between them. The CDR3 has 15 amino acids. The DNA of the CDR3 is TGTGCCAGCACTTCGAACTGGGGGTCCCCCGAGACCCAGTACTTC. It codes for CASTSNWGSPETQYF.

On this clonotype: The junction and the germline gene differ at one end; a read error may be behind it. The CDR3 DNA reads as TGTGCCTGCAGCTTAACCGCGAACACCGGGGAGCTGTTTTTT. This translates into CACSLTANTGELFF. The chain joins TRBV7-6 to TRBJ2-2, with D unresolved. CDR3 length: 14 residues. Per germline, CDR1 SGHVS and CDR2 FNYEAQ.

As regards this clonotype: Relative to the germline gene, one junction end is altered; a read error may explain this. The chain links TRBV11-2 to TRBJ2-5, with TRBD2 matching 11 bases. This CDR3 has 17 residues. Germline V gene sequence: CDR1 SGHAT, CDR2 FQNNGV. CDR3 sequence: CTSSPTSGRMIGETQYF. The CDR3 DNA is TGTACCAGCAGCCCTACTAGCGGGAGAATGATTGGGGAGACCCAATACTTC.

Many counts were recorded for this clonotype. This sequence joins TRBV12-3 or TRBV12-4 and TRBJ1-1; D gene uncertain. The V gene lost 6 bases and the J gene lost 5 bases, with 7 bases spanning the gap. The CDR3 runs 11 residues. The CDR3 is CASRSRTEAFF. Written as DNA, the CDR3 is TGTGCCAGCAGGTCGAGAACTGAAGCTTTCTTT.

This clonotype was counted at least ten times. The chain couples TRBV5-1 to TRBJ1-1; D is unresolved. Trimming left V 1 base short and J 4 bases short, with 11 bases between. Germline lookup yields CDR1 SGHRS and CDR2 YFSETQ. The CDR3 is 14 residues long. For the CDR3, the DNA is TGCGCCAGCAGCTTGCAGGTGTCGGGCACTGAAGCTTTCTTT. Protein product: CASSLQVSGTEAFF.

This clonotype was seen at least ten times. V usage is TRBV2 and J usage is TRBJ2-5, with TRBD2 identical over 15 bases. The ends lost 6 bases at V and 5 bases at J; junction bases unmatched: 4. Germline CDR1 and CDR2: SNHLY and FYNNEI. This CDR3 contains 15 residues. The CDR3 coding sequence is TGTGCCAGCAGGGCCGGGACTAGCGGGAGGGAGACCCAGTACTTC. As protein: CASRAGTSGRETQYF. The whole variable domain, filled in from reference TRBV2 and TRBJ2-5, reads EPEVTQTPSHQVTQMGQEVILRCVPISNHLYFYWYRQILGQKVEFLVSFYNNEISEKSEIFDDQFSVERPDGSNFTLKIRSTKLEDSAMYFCASRAGTSGRETQYFGPGTRLLVL.

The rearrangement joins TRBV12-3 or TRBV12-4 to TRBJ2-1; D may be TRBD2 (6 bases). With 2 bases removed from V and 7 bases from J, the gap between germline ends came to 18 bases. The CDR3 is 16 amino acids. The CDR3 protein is CASSLSTSPKLNEQFF. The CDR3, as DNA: TGTGCCAGCAGTTTATCAACTAGCCCGAAGTTGAATGAGCAGTTCTTC.

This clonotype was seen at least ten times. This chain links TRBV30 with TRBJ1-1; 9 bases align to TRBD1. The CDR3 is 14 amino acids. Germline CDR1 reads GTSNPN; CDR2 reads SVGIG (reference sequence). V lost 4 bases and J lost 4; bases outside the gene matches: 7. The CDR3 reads CAWNRGLWVTEAFF. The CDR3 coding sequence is TGTGCCTGGAACAGGGGGCTATGGGTCACTGAAGCTTTCTTT. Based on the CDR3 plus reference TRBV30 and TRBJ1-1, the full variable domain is SQTIHQWPATLVQPVGSPLSLECTVEGTSNPNLYWYRQAAGRGLQLLFYSVGIGQISSEVPQNLSASRPQDRQFILSSKKLLLSDSGFYLCAWNRGLWVTEAFFGQGTRLTVV.

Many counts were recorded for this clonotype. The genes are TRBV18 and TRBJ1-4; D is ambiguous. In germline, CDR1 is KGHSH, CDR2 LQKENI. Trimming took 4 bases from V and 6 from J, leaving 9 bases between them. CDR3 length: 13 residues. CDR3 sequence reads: CASSHGRDEKLFF. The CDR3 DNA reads TGTGCCAGCTCACACGGAAGGGATGAAAAACTGTTTTTT.

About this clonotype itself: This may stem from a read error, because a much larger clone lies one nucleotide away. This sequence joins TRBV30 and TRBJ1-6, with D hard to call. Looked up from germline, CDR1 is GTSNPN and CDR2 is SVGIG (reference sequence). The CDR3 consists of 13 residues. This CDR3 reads CAWSVGINLPLHF. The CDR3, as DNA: TGTGCCTGGAGTGTAGGCATAAATTTACCCCTCCACTTT.